Listed below are T cell receptor beta chains from one sample, sequenced in a study of T cell responses to AZD1222 COVID-19 vaccine. Generated by immunoSEQ multiplex PCR, the TCRdb table keeps only in-frame clones and is missing some. The table records 80,000 to 100,000 clones, around nine tenths of them present only once. The sequencing used peripheral blood, collected 28 days after the second AZD1222 dose. The source of these receptors is an adult who received the AZD1222 COVID-19 vaccine. Both conserved end residues are part of each CDR3. D genes are given only for firm matches. Where a row states a size, it is once, few, many or the class of an expanded clone; other rows omit it.

D gene	J gene	clone size	V gene	CDR3 DNA	CDR3 protein
TRBD2	TRBJ2-2	few	TRBV13	TGTGCCAGCAGCCGACTAGCGGGGTACCTCACCGGGGAGCTGTTTTTT	CASSRLAGYLTGELFF
-	TRBJ2-3	few	TRBV19	TGTGCCAGTCGTATACTAGGATCTAGCACAGATACGCAGTATTTT	CASRILGSSTDTQYF
-	TRBJ2-1	few	TRBV7-9	TGTGCCAGCAGCTGGGGGAACTACAATGAGCAGTTCTTC	CASSWGNYNEQFF
-	TRBJ2-2	once	TRBV6-5	TGTGCCAGCAGAGGAACGGGGAGGATCGGGGAGCTGTTTTTT	CASRGTGRIGELFF
TRBD1	TRBJ2-7	-	TRBV6-6	TGTGCCAGCACCAGGGACAGGGCCTACGAGCAGTACTTC	CASTRDRAYEQYF
TRBD1	TRBJ2-5	-	TRBV19	TGTGCCAGTAGTTCCCGGACAGGGACAGAGACCCAGTACTTC	CASSSRTGTETQYF
TRBD1	TRBJ1-5	-	TRBV6-2/TRBV6-3	TGTGCCAGCAGTTATAGGGACAGCACTCTCAATCAGCCCCAGCATTTT	CASSYRDSTLNQPQHF
TRBD2	TRBJ2-5	-	TRBV5-1	TGCGCCAGCAGCTTGGCAGGGGGCTGGCTAGCGGGGGCCCAAGAGACCCAGTACTTC	CASSLAGGWLAGAQETQYF
-	TRBJ1-2	-	TRBV3-1/TRBV3-2	TGTGCCAGCAGCCTGGACAGTGCTAACTATGGCTACACCTTC	CASSLDSANYGYTF
-	TRBJ2-1	-	TRBV3-1/TRBV3-2	TGTGCCAGCAGTTTATACAATGAGCAGTTCTTC	CASSLYNEQFF
-	TRBJ1-1	-	TRBV7-8	TGTGCCAGCATCCCATTAGGCATGAGTACTGAAGCTTTCTTT	CASIPLGMSTEAFF
-	TRBJ2-1	-	TRBV9	TGTGCCAGCAGCGGGGGACACTCCGGCTACAATGAGCAGTTCTTC	CASSGGHSGYNEQFF
TRBD2	TRBJ2-7	-	TRBV3-1/TRBV3-2	TGTGCCAGCAGCCCCCTAGGACTAGAAACCTACGAGCAGTACTTC	CASSPLGLETYEQYF
-	TRBJ1-1	-	TRBV4-2	TGTGCCAGCAGCCAAGATGTGGACACCCTAAAAGCTTTCTTT	CASSQDVDTLKAFF
-	TRBJ1-3	-	TRBV3-1/TRBV3-2	TGTGCCAGCAGCCACTACAGGTTCTCTGGAAACACCATATATTTT	CASSHYRFSGNTIYF
TRBD1	TRBJ2-7	-	TRBV11-1	TGTGCCAGCAGCCCCGGACAGGGTTGGTCCTACGAGCAGTACTTC	CASSPGQGWSYEQYF
-	TRBJ1-6	-	TRBV5-6	TGTGCCAGCAGCTTCGGTGGCTACAGCCCTAATTCACCCCTCCACTTT	CASSFGGYSPNSPLHF
-	TRBJ1-1	-	TRBV7-2	TGTGCCAGCAGCTGGGACTTCAACACTGAAGCTTTCTTT	CASSWDFNTEAFF
-	TRBJ2-3	-	TRBV19	TGTGCCAGTAGTACGGGACCGTCGAGTGGGCAGTATTTT	CASSTGPSSGQYF
TRBD2	TRBJ2-5	-	TRBV5-1	TGCGCCAGCAGCTTGGTGCTAGCGGGGCCGCAAGAGACCCAGTACTTC	CASSLVLAGPQETQYF
-	TRBJ2-5	-	TRBV9	TGTGCCAGCAGCGTAGGCAGGGAAGAGACCCAGTACTTC	CASSVGREETQYF
-	TRBJ1-1	-	TRBV11-2	TGTGCCAGCAGCCAAATTGTTGGTGAAGCTTTCTTT	CASSQIVGEAFF
-	TRBJ2-5	-	TRBV6-5	TGTGCCAGCAGTTACAATCCAGCGGCTAAAGAGACCCAGTACTTC	CASSYNPAAKETQYF
-	TRBJ2-7	-	TRBV18	TGTGCCAGCTCACCGCCAGGGAGCTACGAGCAGTACTTC	CASSPPGSYEQYF
-	TRBJ1-1	-	TRBV12-3/TRBV12-4	TGTGCCAGCAGTTTTTCGGACACTGAAGCTTTCTTT	CASSFSDTEAFF
-	TRBJ2-5	-	TRBV9	TGTGCCAGCAGCCCCCGGGACTCCATGGGGGAGACCCAGTACTTC	CASSPRDSMGETQYF
-	TRBJ1-2	-	TRBV5-4	TGTGCCAGCAGCTTGGCGGTGGGGGTGCACTATGGCTACACCTTC	CASSLAVGVHYGYTF